This TCR beta chain was captured in a study of T cell responses to AZD1222 COVID-19 vaccine. Findings and limits, study-wide: Rises in breadth and depth of Spike-specific TCRs came after two AZD1222 doses.

Libraries were prepared by immunoSEQ multiplex PCR; TCRdb keeps only in-frame clonotypes and omits some of them. The table lists about 82,000 clones, 90% to 95% of them singletons. The germline V gene has CDR1 LGHNT and CDR2 FRNRAP. This CDR3 has 15 residues. The J segment lost 0 bases and the V segment lost 3 bases, leaving 1 base of the junction unmatched. On this clone itself: The target antigen is unknown. Other DNA sequences within the sample encode an identical CDR3.

The TCR comes from an adult in good health. The genes are TRBV12-5 and TRBJ2-3; 9 bases match TRBD1. The sequencing used peripheral blood, collected on day 0 of AZD1222 vaccination. For the CDR3, the DNA is TGTGCTAGTGGTTTAGGACAGGGGAGCACAGATACGCAGTATTTT. This gives the protein CASGLGQGSTDTQYF.